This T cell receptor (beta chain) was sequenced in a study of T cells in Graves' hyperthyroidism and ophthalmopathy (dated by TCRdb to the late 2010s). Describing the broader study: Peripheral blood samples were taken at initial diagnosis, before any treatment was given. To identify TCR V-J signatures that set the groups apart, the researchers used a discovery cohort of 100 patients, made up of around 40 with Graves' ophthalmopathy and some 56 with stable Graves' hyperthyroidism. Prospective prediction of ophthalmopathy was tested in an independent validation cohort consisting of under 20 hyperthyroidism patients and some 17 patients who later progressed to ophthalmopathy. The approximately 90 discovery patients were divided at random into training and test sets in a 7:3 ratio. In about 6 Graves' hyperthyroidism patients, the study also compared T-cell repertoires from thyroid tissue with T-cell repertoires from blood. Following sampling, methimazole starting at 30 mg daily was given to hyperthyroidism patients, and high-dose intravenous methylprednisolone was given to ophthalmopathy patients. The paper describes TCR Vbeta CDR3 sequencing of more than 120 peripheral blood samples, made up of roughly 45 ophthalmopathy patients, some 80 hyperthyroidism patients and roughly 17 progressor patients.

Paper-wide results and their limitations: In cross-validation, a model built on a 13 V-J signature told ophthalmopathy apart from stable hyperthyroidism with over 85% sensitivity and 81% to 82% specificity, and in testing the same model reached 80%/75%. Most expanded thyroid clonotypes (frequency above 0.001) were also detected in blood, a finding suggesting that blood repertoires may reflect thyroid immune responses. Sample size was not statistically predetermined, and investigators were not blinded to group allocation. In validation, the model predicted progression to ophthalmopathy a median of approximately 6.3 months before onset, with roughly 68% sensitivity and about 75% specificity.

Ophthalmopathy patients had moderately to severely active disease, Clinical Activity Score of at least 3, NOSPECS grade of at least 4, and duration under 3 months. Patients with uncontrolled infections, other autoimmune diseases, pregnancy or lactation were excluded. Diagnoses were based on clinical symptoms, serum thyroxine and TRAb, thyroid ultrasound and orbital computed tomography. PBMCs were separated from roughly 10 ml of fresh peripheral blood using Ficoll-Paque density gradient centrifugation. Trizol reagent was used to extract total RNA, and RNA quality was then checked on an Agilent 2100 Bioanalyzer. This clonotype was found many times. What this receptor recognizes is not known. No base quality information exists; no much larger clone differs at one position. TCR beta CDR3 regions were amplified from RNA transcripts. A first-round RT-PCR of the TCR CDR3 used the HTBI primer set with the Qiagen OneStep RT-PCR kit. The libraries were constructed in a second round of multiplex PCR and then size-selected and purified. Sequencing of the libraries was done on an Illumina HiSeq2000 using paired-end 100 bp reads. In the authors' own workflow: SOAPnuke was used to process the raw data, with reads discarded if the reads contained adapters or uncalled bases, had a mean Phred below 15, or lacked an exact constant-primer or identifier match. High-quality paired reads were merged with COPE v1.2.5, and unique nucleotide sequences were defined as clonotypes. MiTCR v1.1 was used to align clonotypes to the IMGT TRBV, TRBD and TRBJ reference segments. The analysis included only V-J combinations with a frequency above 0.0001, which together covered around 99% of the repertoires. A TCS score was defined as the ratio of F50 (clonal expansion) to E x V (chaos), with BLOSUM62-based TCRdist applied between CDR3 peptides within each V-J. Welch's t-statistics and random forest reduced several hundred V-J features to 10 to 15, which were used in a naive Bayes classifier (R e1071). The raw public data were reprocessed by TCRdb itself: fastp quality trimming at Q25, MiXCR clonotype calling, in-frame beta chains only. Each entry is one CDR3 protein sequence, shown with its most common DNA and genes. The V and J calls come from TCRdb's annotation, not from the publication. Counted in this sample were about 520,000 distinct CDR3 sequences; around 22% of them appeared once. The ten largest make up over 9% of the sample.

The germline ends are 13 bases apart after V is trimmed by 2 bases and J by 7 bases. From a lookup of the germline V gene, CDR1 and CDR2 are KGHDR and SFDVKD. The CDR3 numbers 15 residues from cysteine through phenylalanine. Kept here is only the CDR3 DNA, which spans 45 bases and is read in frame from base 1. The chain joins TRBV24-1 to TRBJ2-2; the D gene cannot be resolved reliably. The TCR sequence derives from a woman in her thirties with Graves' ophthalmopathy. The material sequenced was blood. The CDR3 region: CATSDSVQRGGELFF. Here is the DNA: TGTGCCACCAGTGATTCGGTACAGCGAGGCGGGGAGCTGTTTTTT.